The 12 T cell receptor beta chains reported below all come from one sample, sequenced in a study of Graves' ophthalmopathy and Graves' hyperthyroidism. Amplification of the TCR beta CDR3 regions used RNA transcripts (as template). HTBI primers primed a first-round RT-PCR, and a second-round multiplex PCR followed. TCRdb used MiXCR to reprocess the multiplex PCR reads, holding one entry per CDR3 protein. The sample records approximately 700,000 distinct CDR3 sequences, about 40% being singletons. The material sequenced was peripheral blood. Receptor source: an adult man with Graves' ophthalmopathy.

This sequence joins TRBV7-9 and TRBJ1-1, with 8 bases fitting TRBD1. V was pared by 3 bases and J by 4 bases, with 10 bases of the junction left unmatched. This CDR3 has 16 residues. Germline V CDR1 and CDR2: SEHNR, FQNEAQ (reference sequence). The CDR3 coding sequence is TGTGCCAGCAGCTTTTACATGACAGGGGCGGCCACTGAAGCTTTCTTT. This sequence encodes CASSFYMTGAATEAFF.

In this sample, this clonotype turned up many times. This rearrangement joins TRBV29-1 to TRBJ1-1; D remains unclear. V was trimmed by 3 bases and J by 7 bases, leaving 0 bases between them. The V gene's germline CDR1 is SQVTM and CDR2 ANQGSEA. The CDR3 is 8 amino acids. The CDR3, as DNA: TGCAGCGTTGATGAAGCTTTCTTT. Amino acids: CSVDEAFF.

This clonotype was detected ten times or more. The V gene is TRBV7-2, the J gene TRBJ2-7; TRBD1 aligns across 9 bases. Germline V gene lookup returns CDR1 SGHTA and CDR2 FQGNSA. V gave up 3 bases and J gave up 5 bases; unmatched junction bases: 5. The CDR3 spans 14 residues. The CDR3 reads CASSFGDRVHEQYF. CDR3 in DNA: TGTGCCAGCAGCTTCGGGGACAGGGTCCACGAGCAGTACTTC.

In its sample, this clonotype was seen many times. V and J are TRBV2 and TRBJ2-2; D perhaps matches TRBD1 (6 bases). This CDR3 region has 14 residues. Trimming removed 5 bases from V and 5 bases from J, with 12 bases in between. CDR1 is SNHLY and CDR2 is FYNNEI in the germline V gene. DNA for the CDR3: TGTGCCAGCAGTCCAGGACAGCATACCGGGGAGCTGTTTTTT. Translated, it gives CASSPGQHTGELFF. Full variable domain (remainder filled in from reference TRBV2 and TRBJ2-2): EPEVTQTPSHQVTQMGQEVILRCVPISNHLYFYWYRQILGQKVEFLVSFYNNEISEKSEIFDDQFSVERPDGSNFTLKIRSTKLEDSAMYFCASSPGQHTGELFFGEGSRLTVL.

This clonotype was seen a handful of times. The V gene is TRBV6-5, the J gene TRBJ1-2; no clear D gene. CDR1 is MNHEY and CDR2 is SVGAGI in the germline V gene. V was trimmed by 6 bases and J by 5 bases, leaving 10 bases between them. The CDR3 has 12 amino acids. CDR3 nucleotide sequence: TGTGCCAGCAGAGGTCTGTTTTATGGCTACACCTTC. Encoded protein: CASRGLFYGYTF.

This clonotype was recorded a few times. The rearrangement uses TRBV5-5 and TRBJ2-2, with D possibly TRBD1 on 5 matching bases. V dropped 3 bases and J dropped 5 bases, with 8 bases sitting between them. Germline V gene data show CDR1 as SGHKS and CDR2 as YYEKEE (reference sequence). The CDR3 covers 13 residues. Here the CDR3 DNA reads TGTGCCAGCAGCTCCTACAGGACCGGGGAGCTGTTTTTT. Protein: CASSSYRTGELFF.

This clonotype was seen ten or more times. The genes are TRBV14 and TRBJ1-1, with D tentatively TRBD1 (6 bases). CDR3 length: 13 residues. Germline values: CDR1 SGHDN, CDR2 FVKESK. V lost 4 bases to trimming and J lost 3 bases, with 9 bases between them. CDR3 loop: CASSRNRDTEAFF. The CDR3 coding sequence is TGTGCCAGCAGCCGGAACAGGGACACTGAAGCTTTCTTT.

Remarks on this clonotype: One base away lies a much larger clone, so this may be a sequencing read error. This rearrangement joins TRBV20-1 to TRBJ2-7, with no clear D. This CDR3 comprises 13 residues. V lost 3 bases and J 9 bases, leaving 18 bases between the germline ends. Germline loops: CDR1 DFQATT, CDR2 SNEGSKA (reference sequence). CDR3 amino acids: CSASWSSRTGQYF. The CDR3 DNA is TGCAGTGCTAGTTGGTCCTCCCGGACCGGGCAGTACTTC.

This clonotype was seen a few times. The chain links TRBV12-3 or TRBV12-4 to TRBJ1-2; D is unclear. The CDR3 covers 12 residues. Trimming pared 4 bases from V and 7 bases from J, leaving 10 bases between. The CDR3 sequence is CASSSMTCGYTF. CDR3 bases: TGTGCCAGCAGTTCTATGACCTGTGGCTACACCTTC.

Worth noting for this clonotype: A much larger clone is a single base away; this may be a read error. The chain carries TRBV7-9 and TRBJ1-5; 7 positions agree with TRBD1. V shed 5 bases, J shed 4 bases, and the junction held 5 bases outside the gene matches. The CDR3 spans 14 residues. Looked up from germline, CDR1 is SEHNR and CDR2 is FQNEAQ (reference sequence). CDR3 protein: CASSQGGANQPQHF. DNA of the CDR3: TGTGCCAGCAGCCAGGGGGGTGCGAATCAGCCCCAGCATTTT. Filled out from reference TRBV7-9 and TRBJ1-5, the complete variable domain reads DTGVSQNPRHKITKRGQNVTFRCDPISEHNRLYWYRQTLGQGPEFLTYFQNEAQLEKSRLLSDRFSAERPKGSFSTLEIQRTEQGDSAMYLCASSQGGANQPQHFGDGTRLSIL.

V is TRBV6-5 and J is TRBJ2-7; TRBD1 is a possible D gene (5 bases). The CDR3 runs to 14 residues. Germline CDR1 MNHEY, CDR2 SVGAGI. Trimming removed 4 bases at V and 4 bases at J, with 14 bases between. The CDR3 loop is CASSSTVGFYEQYF. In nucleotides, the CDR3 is TGTGCCAGCAGTTCGACAGTGGGATTTTACGAGCAGTACTTC.

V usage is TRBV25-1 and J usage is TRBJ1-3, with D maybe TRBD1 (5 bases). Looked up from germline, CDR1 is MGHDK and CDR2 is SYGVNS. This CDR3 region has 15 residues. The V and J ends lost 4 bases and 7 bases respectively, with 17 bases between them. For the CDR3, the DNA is TGTGCCAGCAGTGGATCAGGGACCGTCCGGAACACCATATATTTT. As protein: CASSGSGTVRNTIYF.